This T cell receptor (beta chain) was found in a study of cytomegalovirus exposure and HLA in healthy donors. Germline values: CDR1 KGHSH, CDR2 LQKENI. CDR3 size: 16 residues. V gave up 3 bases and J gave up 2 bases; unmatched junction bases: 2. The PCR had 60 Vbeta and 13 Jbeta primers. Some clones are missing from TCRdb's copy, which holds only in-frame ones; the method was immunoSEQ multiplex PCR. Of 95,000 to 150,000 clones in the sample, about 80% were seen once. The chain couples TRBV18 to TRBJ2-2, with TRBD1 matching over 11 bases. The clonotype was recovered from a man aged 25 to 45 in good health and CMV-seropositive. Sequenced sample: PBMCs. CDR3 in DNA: TGTGCCAGCTCACCCAGGACAGGGGGCAACACCGGGGAGCTGTTTTTT. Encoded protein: CASSPRTGGNTGELFF.